Listed here are 14 T cell receptor beta chains from one sample, sequenced in a study of CD8 T cells in Susac syndrome. Random hexamers served to reverse transcribe about 0.45 to 1 ug RNA. TCRdb reprocessed the immunoSEQ multiplex PCR reads with MiXCR, giving one entry per CDR3 protein. Seen here are tens of thousands of distinct CDR3 sequences, 90% to 95% observed once, and the top ten hold about 0.47%. Input material: CD8+ T cells from PBMCs. The receptors derive from a human donor with multiple sclerosis.

The chain links TRBV4-2 to TRBJ1-3; no reliable D call. The CDR3 runs 16 residues. Trimming left V 0 bases short and J 2 bases short, with 11 bases between. Germline V gene data show CDR1 as LGHNA and CDR2 as YNFKEQ. The CDR3 loop is CASSQEEGGAGNTIYF. In DNA form, the CDR3 reads TGTGCCAGCAGCCAAGAAGAAGGTGGGGCTGGAAACACCATATATTTT.

Only one count was recorded for this clonotype. The chain is built from TRBV7-9 and TRBJ2-3, with D unresolved. The V and J ends lost 3 bases and 4 bases respectively, with 5 bases between them. Looked up from germline, CDR1 is SEHNR and CDR2 is FQNEAQ (reference sequence). The CDR3 has 12 amino acids. CDR3 residues: CASSFGSDTQYF. CDR3 nucleotide sequence: TGTGCCAGCAGCTTTGGATCAGATACGCAGTATTTT. Filled out from reference TRBV7-9 and TRBJ2-3, the complete variable domain reads DTGVSQNPRHKITKRGQNVTFRCDPISEHNRLYWYRQTLGQGPEFLTYFQNEAQLEKSRLLSDRFSAERPKGSFSTLEIQRTEQGDSAMYLCASSFGSDTQYFGPGTRLTVL.

The chain employs TRBV30 and TRBJ2-1, with 11 bases identical to TRBD2. V trimming: 3 bases; J trimming: 4 bases; junction bases outside the gene matches: 5. The CDR3 loop spans 15 amino acids. Germline V CDR1 and CDR2: GTSNPN, SVGIG (reference sequence). The CDR3 protein is CAWSAGLAVYNEQFF. The CDR3 DNA is TGTGCCTGGAGCGCGGGACTAGCGGTTTACAATGAGCAGTTCTTC.

The chain employs TRBV20-1 and TRBJ2-5; weak D call: TRBD2 (6 bases). This CDR3 has 17 amino acids. Between the trimmed V and J ends, which lost 3 bases and 2 bases, there was a span of 22 bases. Germline CDR1 reads DFQATT; CDR2 reads SNEGSKA (reference sequence). Here the CDR3 reads CSAREVYWSGEQETQYF. CDR3 DNA: TGCAGTGCTAGGGAGGTTTATTGGTCGGGGGAGCAAGAGACCCAGTACTTC.

J is TRBJ1-1 and V is TRBV12-3 or TRBV12-4; a possible D gene is TRBD1 (5 bases). Trimming left V 3 bases short and J 13 bases short, with 18 bases between. This CDR3 is 13 amino acids long. CDR3 sequence: CASSLRDRNPGFF. In DNA, the CDR3 is TGTGCCAGCAGTTTGAGGGACCGAAATCCGGGTTTCTTT.

The chain joins TRBV5-1 to TRBJ2-7, with 10 bases matching TRBD1. V gave up 0 bases and J gave up 3 bases; unmatched junction bases: 6. Germline CDR1 SGHRS, CDR2 YFSETQ. The CDR3 runs 16 residues. The CDR3 is CASSLVWDRGLYEQYF. The CDR3 nucleotides are TGCGCCAGCAGCTTGGTTTGGGACAGGGGCCTCTACGAGCAGTACTTC. Full variable domain (rest looked up from reference TRBV5-1 and TRBJ2-7): KAGVTQTPRYLIKTRGQQVTLSCSPISGHRSVSWYQQTPGQGLQFLFEYFSETQRNKGNFPGRFSGRQFSNSRSEMNVSTLELGDSALYLCASSLVWDRGLYEQYFGPGTRLTVT.

V and J are TRBV6-2 or TRBV6-3 and TRBJ1-5; D not resolved. The CDR3 consists of 16 residues. The germline V gene encodes CDR1 MNHEY and CDR2 SVGEGT. V lost 2 bases, J lost 0 bases, and 11 bases lay in between. CDR3 amino acids: CASSYGPGNSNQPQHF. Written as DNA, the CDR3 is TGTGCCAGCAGTTACGGACCGGGGAATAGCAATCAGCCCCAGCATTTT.

The V call is TRBV12-3 or TRBV12-4, the J call TRBJ1-2, with D perhaps matching TRBD1 (5 bases). This CDR3 contains 13 residues. Trimming removed 7 bases from V and 2 bases from J, with 11 bases in between. The CDR3 coding sequence is TGTGCCAGCACCCCAGGGTCGAACTATGGCTACACCTTC. It specifies CASTPGSNYGYTF.

V gene TRBV28 combines with J gene TRBJ2-7; TRBD1 might be the D (6 bases). Germline CDR1 and CDR2: MDHEN and SYDVKM. V lost 5 bases and J 4 bases, leaving 21 bases between the germline ends. CDR3 length equals 16 residues. The CDR3 nucleotides are TGTGCCAGCAGTGGGGGCTTGCTGGACAAAAATTACGAGCAGTACTTC. The encoded protein is CASSGGLLDKNYEQYF.

This clonotype has only a few counts. The chain couples TRBV28 to TRBJ2-7; D gene unclear. CDR1 is MDHEN, CDR2 SYDVKM, per germline. The CDR3 runs 14 residues. With 4 bases removed from V and 2 bases from J, the gap between germline ends came to 12 bases. Written as DNA, the CDR3 is TGTGCCAGCAGTTCCATGAAGAGACCCTACGAGCAGTACTTC. It encodes CASSSMKRPYEQYF.

The gene calls are TRBV18 and TRBJ1-2; 7 bases agree with TRBD1. There are 13 residues in the CDR3. Germline CDR1 and CDR2: KGHSH and LQKENI. V gave up 5 bases and J gave up 3 bases; unmatched junction bases: 3. The CDR3 loop reads CASSIQGYYGYTF. The CDR3 DNA sequence: TGTGCCAGCTCAATACAGGGGTACTATGGCTACACCTTC. Based on the CDR3 plus reference TRBV18 and TRBJ1-2, the full variable domain is NAGVMQNPRHLVRRRGQEARLRCSPMKGHSHVYWYRQLPEEGLKFMVYLQKENIIDESGMPKERFSAEFPKEGPSILRIQQVVRGDSAAYFCASSIQGYYGYTFGSGTRLTVV.

The rearrangement links TRBV11-2 to TRBJ2-1; the match to TRBD2 covers 8 bases. Trimming took 7 bases from V and 3 from J; bases not matched to a gene: 8. Germline assignment: CDR1 SGHAT and CDR2 FQNNGV. The CDR3 contains 15 residues. This chain's CDR3 is CASNLASGLYNEQFF. The CDR3 bases are TGTGCCAGCAACCTCGCTAGCGGGCTCTACAATGAGCAGTTCTTC. Variable domain in full (rest from reference TRBV11-2 and TRBJ2-1): EAGVAQSPRYKIIEKRQSVAFWCNPISGHATLYWYQQILGQGPKLLIQFQNNGVVDDSQLPKDRFSAERLKGVDSTLKIQPAKLEDSAVYLCASNLASGLYNEQFFGPGTRLTVL.

The gene calls are TRBV5-5 and TRBJ2-2; D is possibly TRBD1 or TRBD2 (5 bases each). Germline CDR1 reads SGHKS; CDR2 reads YYEKEE (reference sequence). Trimming stripped 5 bases from V and 3 bases from J, with 11 bases between. The CDR3 is 14 amino acids. In DNA, the CDR3 is TGTGCCAGCAGTTCCGGGACCTACACCGGGGAGCTGTTTTTT. This encodes CASSSGTYTGELFF.

This sequence joins TRBV20-1 and TRBJ2-3; maybe TRBD1 (5 bases). Per germline, CDR1 DFQATT and CDR2 SNEGSKA (reference sequence). This CDR3 is 15 amino acids long. V lost 3 bases, J lost 1 base, and 14 bases lay in between. The CDR3 loop is CSARGRSPGTDTQYF. The CDR3 DNA reads TGCAGTGCTAGGGGGCGGTCGCCGGGCACAGATACGCAGTATTTT.